The T cell receptor beta chain described here comes from a study of identical twins. Remarks on this clonotype: Its cognate antigen is unknown.

Via MiXCR, TCRdb re-called the 5' RACE reads, giving one row per CDR3 protein. The sample carries hundreds of thousands of distinct CDR3 sequences, approximately 24% recorded once. Study-level results: Where out-of-frame alpha sequences were twin-shared, they showed excess low generation probability. Zero-insertion findings could be partly confounded by invariant cells (MAIT and iNKT cells).

The V gene lost 6 bases and the J gene lost 0 bases, with 15 bases spanning the gap. From germline, CDR1 is ENHRY and CDR2 SYGVKD. This CDR3 has 15 amino acids. In addition, the sample was reused for a study of T cells expressing NK-cell markers.

The sequence was collected from a woman younger than 30 in good health. The V gene is TRBV10-3, the J gene TRBJ2-7; TRBD1 is a possible D gene (6 bases). Sequencing was done on a sample of CD4+ T cells sorted from blood. Here the CDR3 reads CAISVQGRSSYEQYF. CDR3 nucleotides: TGTGCCATCAGCGTACAGGGTCGTAGCTCCTACGAGCAGTACTTC.